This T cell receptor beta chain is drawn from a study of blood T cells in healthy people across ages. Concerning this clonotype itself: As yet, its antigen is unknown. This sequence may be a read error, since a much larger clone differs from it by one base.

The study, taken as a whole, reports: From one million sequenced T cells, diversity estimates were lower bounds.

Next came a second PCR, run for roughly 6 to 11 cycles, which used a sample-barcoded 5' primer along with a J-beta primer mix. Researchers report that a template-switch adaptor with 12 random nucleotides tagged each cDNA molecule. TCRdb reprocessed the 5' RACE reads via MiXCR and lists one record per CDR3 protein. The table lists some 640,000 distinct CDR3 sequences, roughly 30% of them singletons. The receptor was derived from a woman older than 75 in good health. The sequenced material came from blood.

The CDR3 region is CASSPRGSSYAQYF. As DNA, the CDR3 is TGCGCCAGCAGCCCTCGAGGCAGCTCCTACGCGCAGTACTTC. The chain combines TRBV5-1 with TRBJ2-7, with unresolved D. The CDR3 is 14 residues long. The V gene's germline CDR1 is SGHRS and CDR2 YFSETQ. Drawing the rest from reference TRBV5-1 and TRBJ2-7, the complete variable domain is KAGVTQTPRYLIKTRGQQVTLSCSPISGHRSVSWYQQTPGQGLQFLFEYFSETQRNKGNFPGRFSGRQFSNSRSEMNVSTLELGDSALYLCASSPRGSSYAQYFGPGTRLTVT.